This T cell receptor beta chain was sequenced in a study of T cell clonality in common variable immunodeficiency. General study findings and limits: Authors noted CVID clonality's cause needs subpopulation repertoire sequencing.

Here immunoSEQ multiplex PCR was the method, and the copy in TCRdb shows in-frame clones only, minus some. The sample is made up of around 55,000 clones, none counted only once. The CDR3 contains 13 residues. V shed 6 bases, J shed 3 bases, and the junction held 3 bases outside the gene matches. CDR1 and CDR2 (germline): ENHRY, SYGVKD. At least ten counts were recorded for this clone. Its antigen is not known. Read sequence stops 3 residues before the CDR3 end, and the germline J gene provides the missing end. The genes are TRBV10-3 and TRBJ2-5; 8 bases map to TRBD1. The TCR comes from a person aged 18 to 69 in good health. The sequencing sample was made of peripheral blood mononuclear cells. The covered CDR3 bases are TGTGCCATCAGAACGACAGGGGAAGAGACC. Its protein is CAIRTTGEET. The whole CDR3 region reads CAIRTTGEETQYF.